This T cell receptor (beta chain) is drawn from a study of technical replicates of blood from four donors. The CDR3 totals 17 residues. The V and J ends lost 4 bases and 4 bases, in that order; junction bases with no gene match: 11. CDR1 and CDR2 (germline): MNHEY, SMNVEV (reference sequence). Generated by immunoSEQ multiplex PCR, the TCRdb table keeps only in-frame clones and is missing some. The table records around 80,000 clones, nearly 98% of them present only once. This sequence was found in a human donor in good health. The sequencing input was T cells isolated from PBMCs. J is TRBJ2-5 and V is TRBV27; 11 nucleotides match TRBD2. The CDR3 nucleotides read TGTGCCAGCAGTTCTAAACTAGCGGGAGTCCGAGGAGAGACCCAGTACTTC. As protein: CASSSKLAGVRGETQYF.